The rows below give T cell receptor beta chains drawn from one sample of a study of T cell repertoires in cytomegalovirus infection. TCRdb recomputed calls from the reads with MiXCR, one row per CDR3 protein. The table records almost 500,000 distinct CDR3 sequences, 11% of them present only once. Sequenced input: PBMCs. The receptors were gathered from a human donor in good health (CMV status not recorded). Some clones in this sample may be carry-over from other donors' samples. CDR3s include the opening cysteine and the closing phenylalanine or tryptophan. A D gene is named only where the DNA matches it firmly. Size is omitted from some rows. Given values are once, few, many or a class for expanded clones.

TRBV7-6	NA	TRBJ2-7	many	CASSLAHEGYEQYF	TGTGCCAGCAGCTTAGCGCATGAGGGGTACGAGCAGTACTTC
TRBV11-3	NA	TRBJ1-1	NA	CASSLNSEMNTEAFF	TGTGCCAGCAGCCTCAACAGCGAGATGAACACTGAAGCTTTCTTT
TRBV7-3	NA	TRBJ2-2	NA	CASSHQTSTGELFF	TGTGCCAGCAGCCACCAGACTAGCACCGGGGAGCTGTTTTTT
TRBV12-3/TRBV12-4	TRBD1	TRBJ2-7	NA	CASTPDRGPPYSYEQYF	TGTGCCAGCACCCCAGACAGGGGCCCTCCTTATTCCTACGAGCAGTACTTC
TRBV7-4	TRBD2	TRBJ2-7	NA	CASSKLLAGESYEQYF	TGTGCCAGCAGCAAATTACTAGCGGGAGAGTCCTACGAGCAGTACTTC
TRBV7-2	NA	TRBJ1-6	many	CASSPSTGSGSPLHF	TGTGCCAGCAGCCCGTCCACAGGGTCGGGTTCACCCCTCCACTTT
TRBV20-1	NA	TRBJ2-1	NA	CSARALHLRGGNEQFF	TGCAGTGCTAGAGCCCTTCACCTCAGGGGGGGGAATGAGCAGTTCTTC
TRBV7-2	TRBD2	TRBJ2-4	many	CASRGERGGPKNIQYF	TGTGCCAGCAGGGGCGAGCGGGGGGGCCCCAAAAACATTCAGTACTTC
TRBV29-1	NA	TRBJ1-1	NA	CSVGKTLNTEAFF	TGCAGCGTTGGGAAGACCCTGAACACTGAAGCTTTCTTT
TRBV2	TRBD2	TRBJ2-7	few	CAVPGREVHEQYF	TGTGCCGTCCCGGGGCGGGAGGTCCACGAGCAGTACTTC
TRBV2	NA	TRBJ2-1	few	CASSAFLDRHSYNEQFF	TGTGCCAGCAGTGCTTTTTTGGACCGTCACTCCTACAATGAGCAGTTCTTC
TRBV5-1	TRBD2	TRBJ2-7	NA	CASSLEAGESYEQYF	TGCGCCAGCAGCTTGGAGGCGGGGGAGTCCTACGAGCAGTACTTC
TRBV4-2	NA	TRBJ2-3	NA	CASSQGGAGDTQYF	TGTGCCAGCAGCCAAGGGGGAGCAGGAGATACGCAGTATTTT
TRBV20-1	NA	TRBJ1-2	few	CSARDKILAGGGRDPPGYGYTF	TGCAGTGCTAGAGATAAGATCCTCGCCGGGGGGGGACGGGACCCTCCTGGGTATGGCTACACCTTC
TRBV11-3	TRBD2	TRBJ2-1	many	CASSLSSGPSSYNEQFF	TGTGCCAGCAGCTTATCTAGCGGGCCCAGCTCCTACAATGAGCAGTTCTTC
TRBV5-1	NA	TRBJ1-5	many	CASRRASNQPQHF	TGCGCCAGCAGACGGGCCTCGAATCAGCCCCAGCATTTT
TRBV30	TRBD2	TRBJ2-7	NA	CAWRRLASYEQYF	TGTGCCTGGAGGCGACTAGCTAGCTACGAGCAGTACTTC
TRBV6-4	NA	TRBJ2-5	NA	CASSVDGRGAQYF	TGTGCCAGCAGTGTGGACGGTCGTGGCGCCCAGTACTTC
TRBV12-3/TRBV12-4	TRBD1	TRBJ1-1	many	CASSASDRGGTEAFF	TGTGCCAGCAGTGCATCGGACAGGGGGGGTACTGAAGCTTTCTTT
TRBV12-3/TRBV12-4	TRBD1	TRBJ1-1	NA	CASSSGQGYPEAFF	TGTGCCAGCAGTTCCGGACAGGGGTACCCTGAAGCTTTCTTT
TRBV24-1	TRBD1	TRBJ2-1	many	CATSTYRGWNNEQFF	TGTGCCACCAGTACCTACAGGGGTTGGAACAATGAGCAGTTCTTC
TRBV9	NA	TRBJ2-6	NA	CASSPIRGSGANVLTF	TGTGCCAGCAGCCCCATCCGGGGCTCTGGGGCCAACGTCCTGACTTTC
TRBV7-9	NA	TRBJ2-3	many	CASRTEYSGTGTDTQYF	TGTGCCAGCAGGACCGAATATTCCGGGACTGGCACAGATACGCAGTATTTT
TRBV7-9	NA	TRBJ2-2	many	CASKFDRATGELFF	TGTGCCAGCAAATTTGACCGGGCCACCGGGGAGCTGTTTTTT
TRBV20-1	TRBD2	TRBJ2-7	NA	CSATTSGRDEQYF	TGCAGTGCTACCACTAGCGGGAGGGACGAGCAGTACTTC
TRBV29-1	NA	TRBJ2-2	many	CSVDRVGGELFF	TGCAGCGTTGATAGGGTGGGCGGGGAGCTGTTTTTT
TRBV25-1	NA	TRBJ2-7	NA	CASSEYDSLEQYF	TGTGCCAGCAGTGAATATGACTCACTCGAGCAGTACTTC
TRBV5-1	NA	TRBJ1-5	many	CASSPEPNQPQHF	TGCGCCAGCAGCCCAGAACCGAATCAGCCCCAGCATTTT
TRBV19	TRBD1	TRBJ2-4	many	CASSPLRTGIKAKNIQYF	TGTGCCAGTAGTCCTCTTCGGACAGGAATAAAAGCCAAAAACATTCAGTACTTC
TRBV25-1	NA	TRBJ1-2	few	CASSETSRESGYTF	TGTGCCAGCAGTGAAACTTCCAGGGAGAGTGGCTACACCTTC
TRBV20-1	NA	TRBJ2-3	few	CSAKTQNTQYF	TGCAGTGCTAAGACTCAGAATACGCAGTATTTT